These T cell receptor beta chains were read from a single sample in a study of T cell repertoires in cytomegalovirus infection. Via MiXCR, TCRdb re-called the reads, giving one row per CDR3 protein. In the table there are 55,000 to 85,000 distinct CDR3 sequences, 4% of which are singletons. Input material: PBMCs. The origin of the receptors is a human donor in good health (CMV status not recorded). Some clones in this sample may be carry-over from other donors' samples. The CDR3 runs from the conserved cysteine through the conserved F or W. D genes are given only for firm matches. Only part of the rows carry a size: once, few, many, or a class if the clone is expanded.

J: TRBJ1-1; D: -; V: TRBV11-2; size: many; DNA: TGTGCCAGCAGCTTAGCTCTCCTCGATGGGACTGAAGCTTTCTTT; CDR3: CASSLALLDGTEAFF
J: TRBJ2-5; D: TRBD2; V: TRBV11-2; size: many; DNA: TGTGCCAGCACCCGGACTAGCGGGAGGGGAAAGACCCAGTACTTC; CDR3: CASTRTSGRGKTQYF
J: TRBJ2-3; D: TRBD2; V: TRBV7-2; size: -; DNA: TGTGCCAGCAGCTTGACTAGCGGGAGGGGGGATACGCAGTATTTT; CDR3: CASSLTSGRGDTQYF
J: TRBJ2-5; D: -; V: TRBV7-3; size: many; DNA: TGTGCCAGCAGCTTAAGAAGTGGCAGGGAAGAGACCCAGTACTTC; CDR3: CASSLRSGREETQYF
J: TRBJ2-7; D: -; V: TRBV7-2; size: many; DNA: TGTGCCAGCAGCTTAGCTGGGTACGCCTACGAGCAGTACTTC; CDR3: CASSLAGYAYEQYF
J: TRBJ2-3; D: -; V: TRBV7-2; size: many; DNA: TGTGCCAGCAGCTTAGCGAGCACCTTCCCCGCAGATACGCAGTATTTT; CDR3: CASSLASTFPADTQYF
J: TRBJ1-1; D: TRBD1; V: TRBV7-2; size: many; DNA: TGTGCCAGCAGCACCCTGGGACAGGGACCTGAAGCTTTCTTT; CDR3: CASSTLGQGPEAFF
J: TRBJ2-5; D: -; V: TRBV7-2; size: many; DNA: TGTGCCAGCAGCTTAGTCAGCCAAGAGACCCAGTACTTC; CDR3: CASSLVSQETQYF
J: TRBJ1-5; D: -; V: TRBV12-3/TRBV12-4; size: many; DNA: TGTGCCAGCAGTTTAAAGGGGGTTGGTCACCAGCCCCAGCATTTT; CDR3: CASSLKGVGHQPQHF
J: TRBJ2-1; D: -; V: TRBV6-2/TRBV6-3; size: many; DNA: TGTGCCAGCAGTTACAACGCTCGACGGAAGGTTCAGTTCTTC; CDR3: CASSYNARRKVQFF
J: TRBJ2-5; D: TRBD2; V: TRBV28; size: many; DNA: TGTGCCAGCAGTTCTGCGGGACTAGCGGGGTACCAAGAGACCCAGTACTTC; CDR3: CASSSAGLAGYQETQYF
J: TRBJ2-1; D: -; V: TRBV2; size: many; DNA: TGTGCCAGCAGTGGGGACTCAAATGAGCAGTTCTTC; CDR3: CASSGDSNEQFF